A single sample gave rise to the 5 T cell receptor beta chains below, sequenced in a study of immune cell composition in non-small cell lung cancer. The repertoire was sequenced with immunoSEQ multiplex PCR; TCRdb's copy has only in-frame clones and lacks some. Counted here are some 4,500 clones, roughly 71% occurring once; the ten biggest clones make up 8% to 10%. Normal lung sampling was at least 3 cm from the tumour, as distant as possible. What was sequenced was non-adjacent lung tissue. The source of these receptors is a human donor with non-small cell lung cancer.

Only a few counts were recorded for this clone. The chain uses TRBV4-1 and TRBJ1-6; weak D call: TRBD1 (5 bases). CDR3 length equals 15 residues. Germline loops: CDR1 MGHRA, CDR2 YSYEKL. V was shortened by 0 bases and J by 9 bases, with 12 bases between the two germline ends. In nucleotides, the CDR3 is TGCGCCAGCAGCCAAGATGGGGGATCGGGTTCACCCCTCCACTTT. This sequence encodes CASSQDGGSGSPLHF.

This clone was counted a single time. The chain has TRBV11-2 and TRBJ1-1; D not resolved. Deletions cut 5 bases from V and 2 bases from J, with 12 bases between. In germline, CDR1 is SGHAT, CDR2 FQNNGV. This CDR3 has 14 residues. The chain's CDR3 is CASSPSRVNTEAFF. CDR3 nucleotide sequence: TGTGCCAGCAGCCCAAGTAGGGTCAACACTGAAGCTTTCTTT.

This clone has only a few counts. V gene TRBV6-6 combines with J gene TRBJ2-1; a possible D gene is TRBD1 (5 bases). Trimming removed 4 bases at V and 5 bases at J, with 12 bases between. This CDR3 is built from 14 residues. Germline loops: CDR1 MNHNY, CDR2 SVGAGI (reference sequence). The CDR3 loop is CASSLTDINNEQFF. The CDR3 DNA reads TGTGCCAGCAGTTTGACGGACATTAACAATGAGCAGTTCTTC.

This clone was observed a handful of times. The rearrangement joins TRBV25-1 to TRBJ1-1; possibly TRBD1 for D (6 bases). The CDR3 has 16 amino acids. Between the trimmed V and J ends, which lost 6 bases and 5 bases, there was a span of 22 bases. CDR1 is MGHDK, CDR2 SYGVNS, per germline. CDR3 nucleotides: TGTGCCAGCAGGGGTTTTGGACGGGGGCCACGGACTGAAGCTTTCTTT. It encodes CASRGFGRGPRTEAFF.

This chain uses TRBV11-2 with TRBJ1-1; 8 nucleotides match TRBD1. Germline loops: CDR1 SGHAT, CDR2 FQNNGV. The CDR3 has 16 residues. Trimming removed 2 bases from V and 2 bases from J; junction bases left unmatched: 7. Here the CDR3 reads CASSLTRGQGNTEAFF. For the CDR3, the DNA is TGTGCCAGCAGCTTAACGAGAGGACAGGGAAACACTGAAGCTTTCTTT. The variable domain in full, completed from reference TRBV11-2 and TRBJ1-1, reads EAGVAQSPRYKIIEKRQSVAFWCNPISGHATLYWYQQILGQGPKLLIQFQNNGVVDDSQLPKDRFSAERLKGVDSTLKIQPAKLEDSAVYLCASSLTRGQGNTEAFFGQGTRLTVV.